This T cell receptor beta chain is from a study of shared clonotypes between healthy human individuals. This clone appeared once. Free of recent acute infections or vaccinations, the donors were healthy HIV-negative adults. The donors were all Caucasian adults (living in Nashville, Tennessee). Profiled with immunoSEQ multiplex PCR; TCRdb holds only in-frame clones, not every one. Among roughly 500,000 clones listed, around 79% were seen once. This CDR3 is built from 17 residues. V dropped 0 bases and J dropped 11; count of bases not matched to a gene: 16. Germline CDR1 SGDLS, CDR2 YYNGEE. The receptor was derived from a woman aged 40 to 50 in good health. Some clones in this sample may be carry-over from other donors' samples. The gene calls are TRBV9 and TRBJ2-1; 8 positions agree with TRBD2. Sequenced: PBMCs. DNA for the CDR3: TGTGCCAGCAGCGTAGGGGCTAGCGGGTCGTTCCGCCGCCAGCAGTTCTTC. It is translated as CASSVGASGSFRRQQFF.